A selection of T cell receptor beta chains follows, all from one sample in a study of metastatic and nonmetastatic thyroid tumors. TCRdb re-called clones from the PCR reads using MiXCR. The table shows 7,700 or so clones, with about 33% occurring only once. Sequenced: tumor tissue. These receptors were collected from a female donor with papillary thyroid cancer or a benign thyroid nodule (not recorded which). Some clones in this sample may be carry-over from other donors' samples. CDR3s include the opening cysteine and the closing phenylalanine or tryptophan. A D gene is named only where the DNA matches it firmly. The listing skips clone size in some rows; elsewhere it reads once, few, many or a size class.

J gene: TRBJ2-6; CDR3 length: 14; clone size: medium-sized; D gene: -; V gene: TRBV19; CDR3 protein: CASSMGAGANVLTF; CDR3 DNA: TGTGCCAGTAGTATGGGGGCTGGGGCCAACGTCCTGACTTTC
J gene: TRBJ2-7; CDR3 length: 12; clone size: medium-sized; D gene: TRBD2; V gene: TRBV20-1; CDR3 protein: CSARISGSEQYF; CDR3 DNA: TGCAGTGCTAGGATTAGCGGGAGCGAGCAGTACTTC
J gene: TRBJ2-4; CDR3 length: 17; clone size: many; D gene: TRBD2; V gene: TRBV5-1; CDR3 protein: CASSLGALAGVGNIQYF; CDR3 DNA: TGCGCCAGCAGCTTGGGGGCGCTAGCGGGAGTAGGAAACATTCAGTACTTC
J gene: TRBJ1-4; CDR3 length: 15; clone size: -; D gene: -; V gene: TRBV28; CDR3 protein: CASSYQRFINEKLFF; CDR3 DNA: TGTGCCAGCAGTTATCAAAGGTTCATTAATGAAAAACTGTTTTTT
J gene: TRBJ2-7; CDR3 length: 18; clone size: once; D gene: TRBD1; V gene: TRBV11-2; CDR3 protein: CASSLVQGAPGRSYEQYF; CDR3 DNA: TGTGCCAGCAGCTTAGTCCAGGGGGCACCCGGTAGGTCCTACGAGCAGTACTTC
J gene: TRBJ2-2; CDR3 length: 17; clone size: -; D gene: -; V gene: TRBV27; CDR3 protein: CASSEPLTGFPPGELFF; CDR3 DNA: TGTGCCAGCAGTGAGCCCTTGACTGGCTTCCCACCAGGGGAGCTGTTTTTT
J gene: TRBJ2-5; CDR3 length: 15; clone size: -; D gene: TRBD2; V gene: TRBV9; CDR3 protein: CASSVVGTSGETQYF; CDR3 DNA: TGTGCCAGCAGCGTAGTGGGGACTAGCGGCGAGACCCAGTACTTC
J gene: TRBJ2-3; CDR3 length: 11; clone size: medium-sized; D gene: -; V gene: TRBV7-6; CDR3 protein: CASSSTDTQYF; CDR3 DNA: TGTGCCAGCAGCTCCACAGATACGCAGTATTTT
J gene: TRBJ2-7; CDR3 length: 14; clone size: few; D gene: TRBD2; V gene: TRBV3-1; CDR3 protein: CASSPGLAGFEQYF; CDR3 DNA: TGTGCCAGCAGCCCAGGACTAGCGGGGTTCGAGCAGTACTTC
J gene: TRBJ2-2; CDR3 length: 14; clone size: medium-sized; D gene: -; V gene: TRBV12-3/TRBV12-4; CDR3 protein: CASSLVWNTGELFF; CDR3 DNA: TGTGCCAGCAGTTTAGTGTGGAACACCGGGGAGCTGTTTTTT
J gene: TRBJ2-7; CDR3 length: 12; clone size: few; D gene: -; V gene: TRBV7-9; CDR3 protein: CASARGVYEQYF; CDR3 DNA: TGTGCCAGTGCCAGGGGGGTCTACGAGCAGTACTTC